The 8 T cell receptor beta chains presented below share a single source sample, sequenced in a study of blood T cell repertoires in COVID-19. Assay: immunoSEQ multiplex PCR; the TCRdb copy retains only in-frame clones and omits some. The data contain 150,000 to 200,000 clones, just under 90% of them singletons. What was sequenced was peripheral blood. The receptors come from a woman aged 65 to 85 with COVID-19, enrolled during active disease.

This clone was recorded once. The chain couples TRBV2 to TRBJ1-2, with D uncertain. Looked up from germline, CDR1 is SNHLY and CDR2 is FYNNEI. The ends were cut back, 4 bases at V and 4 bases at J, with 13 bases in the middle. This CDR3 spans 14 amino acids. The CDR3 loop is CASSGPARGYGYTF. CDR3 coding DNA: TGTGCCAGCAGTGGGCCCGCTCGGGGCTATGGCTACACCTTC.

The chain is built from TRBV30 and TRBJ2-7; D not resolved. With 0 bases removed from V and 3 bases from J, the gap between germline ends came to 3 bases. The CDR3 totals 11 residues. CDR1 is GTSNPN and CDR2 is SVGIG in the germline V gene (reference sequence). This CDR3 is CAWSVHYEQYF. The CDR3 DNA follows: TGTGCCTGGAGTGTACACTACGAGCAGTACTTC.

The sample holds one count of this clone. The CDR3 sequence: CASSPPMGQGLDEQFF. The CDR3, as DNA: TGTGCCAGCTCACCACCGATGGGACAGGGGTTGGATGAGCAGTTCTTC. The genes are TRBV18 and TRBJ2-1, with 10 bases that match TRBD1. Germline values: CDR1 KGHSH, CDR2 LQKENI. Trimming at V came to 0 bases and at J to 8 bases, leaving 7 bases not matched to a gene. The CDR3 consists of 16 residues.

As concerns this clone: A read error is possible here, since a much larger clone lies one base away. The CDR3 region is CASSPGQDQPQHF. In DNA form, the CDR3 reads TGTGCCAGCAGCCCCGGACAGGATCAGCCCCAGCATTTT. The rearrangement links TRBV3-1 (or the pseudogene TRBV3-2) to TRBJ1-5, with 7 bases matching TRBD1. J lost 5 bases, V lost 4 bases, and 2 bases had no gene match. This CDR3 spans 13 amino acids. Germline-derived CDR1 and CDR2 are LGHDT and YNNKEL (reference sequence).

The CDR3 reads CASSRGQGFEAFF. CDR3 sequence (DNA): TGTGCCAGCAGTCGTGGACAGGGGTTTGAAGCTTTCTTT. The J gene is TRBJ1-1, the V gene TRBV12-3 or TRBV12-4; TRBD1 aligns across 9 bases. Trimming cost V 5 bases and J 7 bases; bases outside gene matches: 5. The CDR3 consists of 13 residues.

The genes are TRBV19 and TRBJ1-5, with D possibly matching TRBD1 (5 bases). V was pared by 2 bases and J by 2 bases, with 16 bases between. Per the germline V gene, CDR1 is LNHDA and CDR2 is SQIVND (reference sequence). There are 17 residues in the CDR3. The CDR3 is CASSIRQGRWGNQPQHF. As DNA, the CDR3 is TGTGCCAGTAGTATAAGGCAGGGAAGATGGGGCAATCAGCCCCAGCATTTT.

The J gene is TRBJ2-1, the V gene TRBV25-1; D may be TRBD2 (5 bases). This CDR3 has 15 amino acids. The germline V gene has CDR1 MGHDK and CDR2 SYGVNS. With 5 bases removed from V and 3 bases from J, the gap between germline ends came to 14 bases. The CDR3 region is CASSIGVPFYNEQFF. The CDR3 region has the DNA TGTGCCAGCAGTATCGGGGTCCCTTTCTACAATGAGCAGTTCTTC. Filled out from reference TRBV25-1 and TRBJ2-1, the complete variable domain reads EADIYQTPRYLVIGTGKKITLECSQTMGHDKMYWYQQDPGMELHLIHYSYGVNSTEKGDLSSESTVSRIRTEHFPLTLESARPSHTSQYLCASSIGVPFYNEQFFGPGTRLTVL.

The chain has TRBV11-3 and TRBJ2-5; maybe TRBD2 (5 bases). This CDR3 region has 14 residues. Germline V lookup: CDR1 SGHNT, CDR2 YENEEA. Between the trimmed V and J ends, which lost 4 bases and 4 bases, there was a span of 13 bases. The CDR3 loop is CASSSGPAGETQYF. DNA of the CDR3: TGTGCCAGCAGCTCGGGTCCGGCGGGAGAGACCCAGTACTTC.